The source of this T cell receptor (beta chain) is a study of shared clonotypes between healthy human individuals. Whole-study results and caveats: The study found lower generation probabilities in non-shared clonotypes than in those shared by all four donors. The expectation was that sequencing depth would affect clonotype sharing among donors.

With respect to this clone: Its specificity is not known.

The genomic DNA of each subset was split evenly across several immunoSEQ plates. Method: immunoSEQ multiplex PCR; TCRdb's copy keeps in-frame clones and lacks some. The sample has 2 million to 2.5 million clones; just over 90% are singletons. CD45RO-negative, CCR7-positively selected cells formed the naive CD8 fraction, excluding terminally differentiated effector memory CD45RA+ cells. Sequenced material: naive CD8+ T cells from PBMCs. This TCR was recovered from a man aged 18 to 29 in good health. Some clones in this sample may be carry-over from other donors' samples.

The CDR3 spells CASSQRRGGLNTEAFF. The CDR3 nucleotides are TGTGCCAGCAGCCAACGGAGGGGGGGCCTGAACACTGAAGCTTTCTTT. The rearrangement links TRBV14 to TRBJ1-1; possible D gene TRBD1, 6 bases. The germline V and J ends were trimmed by 2 bases and 0 bases, with 13 bases remaining between them. The CDR3 contains 16 residues. Germline V gene lookup returns CDR1 SGHDN and CDR2 FVKESK.